This T cell receptor beta chain emerged from a study of blood T cell repertoires in COVID-19 (TCRdb year 2020). Study-level background: The collaborator samples originated in the United States, Italy and Spain and spanned the acute and convalescent phases of COVID-19. The material from the prospective study consisted of cDNA or gDNA derived from T cells, B-cell-depleted T cells, or PBMCs. Deeply sampled blood TCRbeta repertoires from subjects exposed to, actively infected with, or recovered from COVID-19 were included in the dataset. A freely available public database, intended as a resource for researchers studying the immune response to SARS-CoV-2, is where the repertoires were released. Samples came from the ongoing ImmuneRACE study (first 160 participants) plus 1,254 subjects from 6 global collaborators. A de-identified subject ID, COVID-19 status, age in years and sex were almost always included in the sample metadata. Where available, HLA class I and class II types were taken from metadata supplied by the sample provider and were not determined by assay-based typing. Study-level results and caveats: The quantity of clinical and demographic metadata differed by source and by participant and was supplied without curation.

Inclusive of the bounding cysteine and phenylalanine, the CDR3 is 12 residues long. Solely the CDR3 DNA is kept, with 36 bases framed from the first base. V is trimmed back by 6 bases and J by 7 bases, and the junction contains 4 bases that no gene match accounts for. The germline V gene supplies CDR1 SNHLY and CDR2 FYNNEI. Whole blood was collected in K2EDTA tubes by collaborating institutions according to the institutions' own protocols. For TCRbeta analysis, collaborators shipped samples in one of three forms: frozen whole blood, isolated PBMCs, or DNA extracted from either of those sample types. This clone was counted only a few times. It lacks a known antigen. No base qualities exist here, and no much larger clone lies one base off it. TCRbeta CDR3 regions were amplified from genomic DNA by means of the immunoSEQ Assay, a bias-controlled multiplex PCR. In the original analysis: Nucleated cell counts per sample were estimated from amplification of reference gene primers within the assay. To quantify the absolute abundance of each unique TCRbeta CDR3 rearrangement, sequence reads were collapsed and filtered. For each sample, productive Simpson clonality was calculated by taking the square root of Simpson's diversity index across productive rearrangements. TCRdb holds this immuneACCESS table with in-frame rearrangements only. Some clones are missing; in checked studies, unresolved V genes explain under half, and the rest has no known cause. V, J and clone size are those of that table, while D and trimming were read from the DNA. Across this sample there are roughly 25,000 clones, with about 86% seen only once. The top ten constitute over 6% of the sample.

Sequenced material: peripheral blood. Rearrangement joined TRBV2 to TRBJ1-2; 8 bases in between match TRBD1. The origin of this receptor is a man in his 70s with acute or convalescent COVID-19. Here the CDR3 is given as CASRGQGSGYTF. The DNA is TGTGCCAGCAGAGGACAGGGAAGTGGCTACACCTTC.